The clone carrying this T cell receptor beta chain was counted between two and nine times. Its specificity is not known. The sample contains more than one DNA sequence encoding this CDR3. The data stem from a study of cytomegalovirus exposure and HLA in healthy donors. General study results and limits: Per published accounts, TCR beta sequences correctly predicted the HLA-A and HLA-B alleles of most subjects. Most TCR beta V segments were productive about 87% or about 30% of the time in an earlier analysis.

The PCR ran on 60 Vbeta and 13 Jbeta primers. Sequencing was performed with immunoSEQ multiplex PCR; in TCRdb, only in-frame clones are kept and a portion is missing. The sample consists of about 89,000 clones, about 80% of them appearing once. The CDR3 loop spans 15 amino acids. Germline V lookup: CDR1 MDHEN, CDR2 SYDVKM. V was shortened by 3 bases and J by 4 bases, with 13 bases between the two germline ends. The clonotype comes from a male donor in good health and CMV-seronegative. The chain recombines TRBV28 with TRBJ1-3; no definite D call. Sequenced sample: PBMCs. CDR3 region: CASSLRGSSGNTIYF. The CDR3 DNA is TGTGCCAGCAGTTTGAGAGGCAGCAGCGGAAACACCATATATTTT.